This T cell receptor beta chain was profiled in a study of blood T cell repertoires in COVID-19. At the level of the study: Sources were T cells, B-cell-depleted T cells, or PBMCs; the material itself was cDNA or gDNA.

The V gene's germline CDR1 is MNHEY and CDR2 SVGEGT. The CDR3 has 15 residues. V trimming: 6 bases; J trimming: 4 bases; junction bases outside the gene matches: 7. The sample holds a few counts of this clone. Method: immunoSEQ multiplex PCR; TCRdb's copy keeps in-frame clones and lacks some. The table records 55,000 to 75,000 clones, roughly 82% of them present only once. Sequences were obtained from peripheral blood. The sequence was collected from an older man with active COVID-19. V usage is TRBV6-2 or TRBV6-3 and J usage is TRBJ1-5, with 9 bases that match TRBD1. CDR3 sequence reads: CASSTGQGSNQPQHF. CDR3 DNA: TGTGCCAGCAGCACCGGACAGGGGTCAAATCAGCCCCAGCATTTT.